One sample yielded the 3 T cell receptor beta chains listed below, sequenced in a study of T cell responses to AZD1222 COVID-19 vaccine. Clones were read by immunoSEQ multiplex PCR, and TCRdb kept only the in-frame ones, dropping some. The data hold 130,000 or so clones, with 88% observed a single time. Sequenced material: peripheral blood, taken 28 days after the second AZD1222 dose. All receptors come from an adult who received the AZD1222 COVID-19 vaccine.

This clone came up a few times. This sequence joins TRBV28 and TRBJ1-5; no clear D. Trimming pared 4 bases from V and 7 bases from J, leaving 8 bases between. Germline V lookup: CDR1 MDHEN, CDR2 SYDVKM. There are 12 residues in the CDR3. This CDR3 is CASSWGGQPQHF. CDR3 bases: TGTGCCAGCAGTTGGGGTGGACAGCCCCAGCATTTT.

This clone was observed a few times. The J gene is TRBJ1-6, the V gene TRBV6-5; D perhaps matches TRBD1 (6 bases). V lost 0 bases to trimming and J lost 10 bases, with 13 bases between them. Germline lookup yields CDR1 MNHEY and CDR2 SVGAGI. The CDR3 spans 15 residues. CDR3 DNA: TGTGCCAGCAGTTACTCAGGGGGTAGAGGATCACCCCTCCACTTT. This sequence encodes CASSYSGGRGSPLHF.

The rearrangement uses TRBV10-3 and TRBJ2-3; 8 bases fit TRBD2. Germline CDR1 reads ENHRY; CDR2 reads SYGVKD. This CDR3 is built from 15 residues. The ends lost 4 bases at V and 3 bases at J; junction bases unmatched: 6. The CDR3 reads CAISVVGGATDTQYF. The CDR3 DNA reads TGTGCCATCAGTGTCGTCGGGGGGGCGACAGATACGCAGTATTTT.